The 23 T cell receptor beta chains below were found in one sample sequenced in a study of vaccination and CD4 T cells after COVID-19. Their recognized antigens are unknown. Documented time point: late sampling 161 to 241 days after vaccination in a few convalescent patients. Treatment here: roughly 10-day PBMC culture with coronavirus spike peptide pools or control peptides (ViraFEST assay). CD4+ T cells that had been cultured provided DNA sequenced with the Oncomine TCR Beta short-read assay. Each CDR3 protein is one row after TCRdb ran MiXCR on the PCR reads. The data show roughly 15,000 distinct CDR3 sequences, around 47% seen once. Here the sequenced sample was CD4+ T cells from blood, cultured in vitro, taken about 7 months after SARS-CoV-2 vaccination. Receptor source: a human donor who had recovered from COVID-19.

This clonotype has only a few counts. DNA of the CDR3: TGCAGTGCTAGACGGGGAGTCAGTGGCTACACCTTC. Its translation: CSARRGVSGYTF. The chain carries TRBV20-1 and TRBJ1-2; D gene uncertain. Germline values: CDR1 DFQATT, CDR2 SNEGSKA (reference sequence). The CDR3 is 12 residues long. V was pared by 2 bases and J by 7 bases, with 11 bases between.

This sequence joins TRBV20-1 and TRBJ2-7; no definite D call. V lost 6 bases and J lost 1, with 13 bases in between. Germline V CDR1 and CDR2: DFQATT, SNEGSKA (reference sequence). This CDR3 has 13 residues. CDR3 DNA sequence: TGCAGTGCCCTACCGGCAGAATCCTACGAGCAGTACTTC. This translates into CSALPAESYEQYF.

This clonotype has a handful of counts. The rearrangement joins TRBV20-1 to TRBJ2-7; tentative D call: TRBD2 (6 bases). Germline loops: CDR1 DFQATT, CDR2 SNEGSKA (reference sequence). The V end lost 4 bases, the J end lost 5 bases, and 12 bases lay between the germline ends. This CDR3 is built from 12 residues. The CDR3 loop is CSATGLAHEQYF. The CDR3 bases are TGCAGTGCTACGGGACTTGCGCACGAGCAGTACTTC.

This chain uses TRBV9 with TRBJ1-5, with D tentatively TRBD1 (5 bases). The CDR3 consists of 14 residues. Trimming took 0 bases from V and 7 from J, leaving 11 bases between them. CDR1 and CDR2 (germline): SGDLS, YYNGEE. DNA for the CDR3: TGTGCCAGCAGCGTAGGGCAGGGCGGCCAGCCCCAGCATTTT. As protein: CASSVGQGGQPQHF.

The chain couples TRBV5-1 to TRBJ2-7; 7 bases fit TRBD1. Germline trimming cut 2 bases from V and 9 bases from J; bases unmatched to any gene: 14. Per germline, CDR1 SGHRS and CDR2 YFSETQ. The CDR3 is 15 residues long. The CDR3 region is CASSLPGQFPVGQYF. In DNA, the CDR3 is TGCGCCAGCAGCTTACCGGGACAGTTCCCAGTGGGGCAGTACTTC.

The chain combines TRBV7-8 with TRBJ2-1; 8 nucleotides agree with TRBD2. Unmatched junction bases numbered 16, after V lost 5 bases and J lost 7 bases. Germline CDR1 and CDR2: SGHVS and FQNEAQ. The CDR3 is 17 amino acids. For the CDR3, the DNA is TGTGCCAGCAGCCCGAACGCCGCAATAGCGGGGAAGAATGAGCAGTTCTTC. Its translation: CASSPNAAIAGKNEQFF.

This clonotype has more than one count but fewer than ten. The chain is built from TRBV10-3 and TRBJ2-5; 11 nucleotides align to TRBD2. With 5 bases clipped from V and 0 bases from J, the junction kept 2 bases outside the gene matches. This CDR3 is built from 15 residues. The germline V gene has CDR1 ENHRY and CDR2 SYGVKD. The CDR3 loop is CAISYSGGDQETQYF. DNA for the CDR3: TGTGCCATCAGTTATAGCGGGGGGGACCAAGAGACCCAGTACTTC.

This rearrangement joins TRBV20-1 to TRBJ2-1; 8 nucleotides match TRBD1. CDR1 and CDR2 (germline): DFQATT, SNEGSKA (reference sequence). The V gene end was trimmed by 6 bases and the J gene end by 6 bases; junction bases not matched to a gene: 13. The CDR3 is made up of 15 amino acids. The DNA of the CDR3 is TGCAGTGCACCCGACCCCAAGACAGGGGCCAATGAGCAGTTCTTC. Translating gives CSAPDPKTGANEQFF.

The gene calls are TRBV7-9 and TRBJ2-7; tentative D call: TRBD2 (6 bases). The germline CDR1 and CDR2 sequences are SEHNR and FQNEAQ (reference sequence). This CDR3 has 13 amino acids. V shed 3 bases and J shed 6 bases, with 12 bases lying between them. In DNA form, the CDR3 reads TGTGCCAGCAGCTTCCGGGACTCTATCGAGCAGTACTTC. It encodes CASSFRDSIEQYF.

This clonotype is labeled medium-sized (0.01 to 0.1%). An end of the junction differs from the germline gene, which may be a read error. The chain joins TRBV7-7 to TRBJ2-1; perhaps TRBD1 as D (6 bases). From germline, CDR1 is SSHAT and CDR2 FNYEAQ (reference sequence). The CDR3 totals 13 residues. CDR3 protein: CASSPDRYNEQFF. As DNA, the CDR3 is TGTGCTAGCAGCCCGGACAGATACAATGAGCAGTTCTTC.

CDR3 amino acids: CSATRTSGSVYEQYF. The CDR3 DNA reads as TGCAGTGCTACGAGGACTAGCGGGAGTGTCTACGAGCAGTACTTC. The rearrangement links TRBV20-1 to TRBJ2-7; 13 bases agree with TRBD2. V dropped 4 bases and J dropped 3; count of bases not matched to a gene: 6. Germline values: CDR1 DFQATT, CDR2 SNEGSKA (reference sequence). This CDR3 has 15 residues.

This chain uses TRBV7-9 with TRBJ2-7; 11 nucleotides align to TRBD2. From germline, CDR1 is SEHNR and CDR2 FQNEAQ (reference sequence). The CDR3 is 18 residues long. V trimming: 5 bases; J trimming: 5 bases; junction bases outside the gene matches: 17. The DNA of the CDR3 is TGTGCCAGCAGCCCCCCAAGGCTAGCGGGAGGCCGTGGCCACGAGCAGTACTTC. Protein: CASSPPRLAGGRGHEQYF.

The rearrangement joins TRBV20-1 to TRBJ2-7, with 8 positions matching TRBD2. Germline CDR1 and CDR2: DFQATT and SNEGSKA (reference sequence). The V segment lost 5 bases and the J segment 4 bases; nucleotides outside the gene matches: 19. The CDR3 contains 17 residues. CDR3 sequence: CSAGRGSPAGGSYEQYF. The CDR3 DNA reads as TGCAGTGCTGGGAGGGGCTCTCCGGCGGGAGGAAGTTACGAGCAGTACTTC.

The CDR3 bases are TGCAGCGTCCGGAGGTTCCGCGGAGAGACCCAGTACTTC. As protein: CSVRRFRGETQYF. This chain joins TRBV29-1 and TRBJ2-5; possible D gene TRBD2, 5 bases. V was cut by 6 bases and J by 4 bases, with 15 bases left in between. The CDR3 is 13 amino acids. The V gene's germline CDR1 is SQVTM and CDR2 ANQGSEA.

A few counts support this clonotype. The chain is built from TRBV15 and TRBJ1-2; possibly TRBD1 for D (6 bases). The CDR3 loop spans 14 amino acids. Germline V gene sequence: CDR1 LNHNV, CDR2 YYDKDF (reference sequence). With 0 bases removed from V and 4 bases from J, the gap between germline ends came to 9 bases. CDR3 region: CATSREVQGYGYTF. Written as DNA, the CDR3 is TGTGCCACCAGCAGAGAGGTACAGGGCTATGGCTACACCTTC.

The table lists this clonotype with a few counts. The chain has TRBV15 and TRBJ2-2, with D hard to call. This CDR3 is built from 15 residues. V lost 0 bases and J lost 4, with 9 bases in between. Germline CDR1 reads LNHNV; CDR2 reads YYDKDF (reference sequence). Here the CDR3 DNA reads TGTGCCACCAGCAGAGATTCCCCATTCACCGGGGAGCTGTTTTTT. Encoded protein: CATSRDSPFTGELFF. Full variable domain (remainder filled in from reference TRBV15 and TRBJ2-2): DAMVIQNPRYQVTQFGKPVTLSCSQTLNHNVMYWYQQKSSQAPKLLFHYYDKDFNNEADTPDNFQSRRPNTSFCFLDIRSPGLGDTAMYLCATSRDSPFTGELFFGEGSRLTVL.

This clonotype was seen a few times. This chain uses TRBV20-1 with TRBJ2-5, with TRBD1 identical over 8 bases. V shed 5 bases and J 5 bases; nucleotides not matched to a gene: 7. The CDR3 runs 13 residues. The germline CDR1 and CDR2 sequences are DFQATT and SNEGSKA (reference sequence). CDR3 residues: CSAGTGPGETQYF. CDR3 coding DNA: TGCAGTGCTGGGACAGGTCCTGGGGAGACCCAGTACTTC.

This clonotype occurred a few times. The V call is TRBV20-1, the J call TRBJ2-1, with 7 bases matching TRBD2. V was pared by 1 base and J by 4 bases, with 13 bases of the junction left unmatched. The CDR3 is made up of 17 amino acids. CDR1 and CDR2 (germline): DFQATT, SNEGSKA (reference sequence). CDR3 in amino acids: CSARVWGRAPTYNEQFF. The CDR3 DNA sequence: TGCAGTGCTAGAGTGTGGGGGAGGGCCCCCACATACAATGAGCAGTTCTTC.

The V gene is TRBV23-1, the J gene TRBJ2-1; D perhaps matches TRBD2 (6 bases). TRBV23-1 is marked as an open reading frame, function uncertain. This CDR3 spans 15 amino acids. Trimming took off 6 bases at V and 6 bases at J, with 18 bases between the two ends. The chain's CDR3 is CASSTRGVWSNEQFF. The CDR3 region has the DNA TGCGCCAGCAGCACTCGCGGGGTTTGGTCCAATGAGCAGTTCTTC.

The V and J genes are TRBV6-4 and TRBJ1-2, with 7 bases fitting TRBD1. V lost 0 bases and J lost 8; bases outside the gene matches: 12. The CDR3 consists of 16 residues. Germline CDR1 and CDR2: MRHNA and SNTAGT. Written as DNA, the CDR3 is TGTGCCAGCAGTGACTCGATCAACAGGGGAATCAGGGGCTACACCTTC. This sequence encodes CASSDSINRGIRGYTF.

This clonotype was seen more than once but under ten times. The chain carries TRBV20-1 and TRBJ2-7; D is unclear. CDR3 length: 13 amino acids. V lost 2 bases to trimming and J lost 2 bases, with 10 bases between them. CDR1 DFQATT and CDR2 SNEGSKA come from the germline V gene (reference sequence). The CDR3 is CSARLQDTYEQYF. The CDR3 DNA is TGCAGTGCTAGATTACAAGATACCTACGAGCAGTACTTC.

The chain combines TRBV20-1 with TRBJ2-7; 7 bases line up with TRBD1. Trimming removed 3 bases from V and 0 bases from J; junction bases left unmatched: 5. CDR1 is DFQATT and CDR2 is SNEGSKA in the germline V gene (reference sequence). This CDR3 is 14 amino acids long. The CDR3 region is CSARAGGSSYEQYF. DNA of the CDR3: TGCAGTGCTAGGGCAGGGGGAAGCTCCTACGAGCAGTACTTC.

The sample holds one count of this clonotype. The chain has TRBV24-1 and TRBJ2-1; 8 bases align to TRBD1. The germline CDR1 and CDR2 sequences are KGHDR and SFDVKD. The CDR3 sequence is 15 residues long. V trimming: 5 bases; J trimming: 2 bases; junction bases outside the gene matches: 4. CDR3 in amino acids: CATSGGQGAYNEQFF. In DNA, the CDR3 is TGTGCCACCAGTGGAGGACAGGGCGCCTACAATGAGCAGTTCTTC.